These 7 T cell receptor beta chains came from one sample sequenced in a study of blood T cells in healthy people across ages (dated by TCRdb to about 2015). The library relied on 5' RACE. The instrument given in TCRdb is Illumina HiSeq 2500. A second about 7 to 11 cycle PCR used a sample-barcoded 5' primer and a J-beta primer mix. The public reads were run again by TCRdb, first through fastp at Q25 and then through MiXCR, and only productive beta chains were kept. For every CDR3 protein sequence, its rows merge into one entry that carries the most common genes and DNA. The sample records 600,000 to 850,000 distinct CDR3 sequences, around a quarter of which are singletons. Clones ranked in the top ten supply 9.4% of the sample. These data were likewise used in another study, on T cells of mothers and their children.

Sequenced sample: blood. The receptors shown here come from a boy aged 5-17 years in good health.

This clonotype has a handful of counts. V is TRBV29-1 and J is TRBJ2-3, with D possibly matching TRBD1 (6 bases). Germline CDR1 reads SQVTM; CDR2 reads ANQGSEA. V was clipped by 7 bases and J by 4 bases, with 21 bases between them. The CDR3 contains 15 residues. CDR3 region: CSAPGTPADSDTQYF. The CDR3, as DNA: TGCAGCGCACCAGGGACACCGGCGGATTCAGATACGCAGTATTTT.

This clonotype was seen more than once but under ten times. The chain combines TRBV15 with TRBJ1-5; weak D call: TRBD1 (6 bases). Trimming cost V 4 bases and J 5 bases, with 15 bases left between them. This CDR3 spans 15 amino acids. Looked up from germline, CDR1 is LNHNV and CDR2 is YYDKDF (reference sequence). The CDR3 is CATSNVTDSYQPQHF. The CDR3 DNA reads as TGTGCCACCAGCAACGTAACGGACAGTTATCAGCCCCAGCATTTT.

This clonotype was observed a handful of times. The CDR3 nucleotides are TGCAGTGCTAGCCTACTCGGGGGAGGCGATGGCTACACCTTC. Its protein product is CSASLLGGGDGYTF. The chain recombines TRBV20-1 with TRBJ1-2, with D tentatively TRBD1 (5 bases). Trimming pared 3 bases from V and 6 bases from J, leaving 17 bases between. CDR1 DFQATT and CDR2 SNEGSKA come from the germline V gene (reference sequence). The CDR3 has 14 residues.

The gene calls are TRBV10-3 and TRBJ2-2, with 7 bases matching TRBD1. The CDR3 runs to 17 residues. The V and J ends lost 10 bases and 5 bases, in that order; junction bases with no gene match: 19. Germline loops: CDR1 ENHRY, CDR2 SYGVKD. The CDR3 sequence is CATDDRDRGGRTGELFF. The CDR3 DNA reads TGTGCCACGGATGATCGGGACAGAGGGGGTCGGACCGGGGAGCTGTTTTTT.

This clonotype was seen a few times. Written as DNA, the CDR3 is TGCAGCGGAGAGGTGGGCCACGAGCAGTACTTC. It encodes CSGEVGHEQYF. V gene TRBV29-1 combines with J gene TRBJ2-7; no firm D call. The V gene's germline CDR1 is SQVTM and CDR2 ANQGSEA. Trimming took 7 bases from V and 5 from J, leaving 12 bases between them. This CDR3 is built from 11 residues.

This chain connects TRBV18 to TRBJ2-7, with D possibly being TRBD1 or TRBD2 (5 bases each). Trimming stripped 5 bases from V and 6 bases from J, with 14 bases between. Germline CDR1 and CDR2: KGHSH and LQKENI. The CDR3 is made up of 13 amino acids. As DNA, the CDR3 is TGTGCCAGCTCATCACGAGGGGAAGTCGAGCAGTACTTC. Translation gives CASSSRGEVEQYF.

This clonotype appeared a few times. The J gene is TRBJ2-2, the V gene TRBV5-1; TRBD2 agrees at 11 bases. Germline-derived CDR1 and CDR2 are SGHRS and YFSETQ. CDR3 length: 13 amino acids. After removal of 5 bases from V and 6 bases from J, the junction contained 0 bases not matched to a gene. The chain's CDR3 is CASRTSGAGELFF. The CDR3 DNA is TGCGCCAGCAGGACTAGCGGGGCCGGGGAGCTGTTTTTT.